These 31 T cell receptor beta chains share one sample of origin, sequenced in a study of T cell clonality in common variable immunodeficiency. Overall study findings and caveats: Common variable immunodeficiency TCR beta sequences reportedly had fewer deletions and N-nucleotide insertions.

Profiling relied on immunoSEQ multiplex PCR, and the TCRdb table lists in-frame clones only, not all of them. Sampling found just over 15,000 clones, none seen once. No antigen has been assigned to these receptors. The sequenced sample consisted of peripheral blood mononuclear cells. Receptor source: a human donor with common variable immunodeficiency.

Points on this clone: The CDR3 end is not reached by the read, which stops 3 residues before it; the germline J gene fills it in. The chain employs TRBV30 and TRBJ2-4, with TRBD1 matching 7 bases. This CDR3 spans 12 amino acids. Looked up from germline, CDR1 is GTSNPN and CDR2 is SVGIG (reference sequence). The chain's CDR3 is CAQRQGWGIQYF. CDR3 DNA (partial): TGTGCCCAAAGACAGGGATGGGGAATT.

This clone was counted a few times. The observed sequence ends 3 residues before the CDR3 terminus, with the missing tail filled in from the germline J gene. The V and J genes are TRBV6-1 and TRBJ1-5; D may be TRBD1 (6 bases). Deletions cut 2 bases from V and 5 bases from J, with 10 bases between. Per the germline V gene, CDR1 is MNHNS and CDR2 is SASEGT. The CDR3 loop spans 14 amino acids. The CDR3 reads CASSELWGHQPQHF. CDR3 DNA (partial): TGTGCCAGCAGTGAACTGTGGGGGCATCAGCCC.

Concerning this clone itself: From the germline J gene comes the end of the CDR3, since the read stops 3 residues before it. The chain combines TRBV23-1 with TRBJ1-2, with a tentative D call TRBD1 (5 bases). TRBV23-1 is an ORF for which the function is uncertain. The V end was cut by 2 bases, the J end by 0 bases, with 13 bases between. This CDR3 is built from 16 residues. The covered CDR3 bases are TGCGCCAGCAGTCAACCCGACAGTCCTACTAACTATGGC. Amino acids: CASSQPDSPTNYG. The CDR3, in full, reads CASSQPDSPTNYGYTF.

This clone has ten or more counts. The read ends 3 residues shy of where the CDR3 ends; the end is completed using the germline J gene. The chain joins TRBV20-1 to TRBJ2-4; D unresolved. Germline loops: CDR1 DFQATT, CDR2 SNEGSKA (reference sequence). Between the trimmed V and J ends, which lost 4 bases and 6 bases, there was a span of 4 bases. This CDR3 spans 10 amino acids. The CDR3: CSATRNIQYF. The covered CDR3 bases are TGCAGTGCTACCAGAAACATT.

In the case of this clone: The CDR3 extends 3 residues past the end of the read, so its final part is completed from the germline J gene. The J gene is TRBJ1-5, the V gene TRBV30; D not certain. The CDR3 is 17 amino acids. Trimming took 0 bases from V and 0 from J, leaving 15 bases between them. Germline V gene sequence: CDR1 GTSNPN, CDR2 SVGIG (reference sequence). This CDR3 reads CAWSVRRGGHSNQPQHF. The CDR3 bases that were read are TGTGCCTGGAGTGTACGCCGAGGAGGGCATAGCAATCAGCCC.

Points on this clone: The read halts 3 residues ahead of the CDR3 end, with the missing end drawn from the germline J gene. This sequence joins TRBV7-3 and TRBJ1-1; maybe TRBD1 (6 bases). The CDR3 length is 17 residues. The V and J ends lost 0 bases and 4 bases respectively, with 18 bases between them. The germline V gene has CDR1 SGHTA and CDR2 FQGTGA. The CDR3 here is CASSLTPVEGVGTEAFF. CDR3 DNA (partial): TGTGCCAGCAGCTTAACCCCTGTCGAGGGGGTCGGCACTGAA.

This clone is medium-sized (0.01 to 0.1%) in the sample. From the germline J gene comes the end of the CDR3, since the read stops 3 residues before it. The J gene is TRBJ2-5, the V gene TRBV7-8, with 9 bases that match TRBD2. The CDR3 is made up of 14 amino acids. Germline V gene sequence: CDR1 SGHVS, CDR2 FQNEAQ. V lost 6 bases, J lost 5 bases, and 7 bases stayed unmatched. CDR3: CASRRGLARETQYF. CDR3 DNA (partial): TGTGCCAGCAGACGAGGACTAGCGCGTGAGACC.

This clone was picked up a small number of times. The CDR3 goes on 3 residues after the read ends, and that part is filled in from the germline J gene. The chain joins TRBV20-1 to TRBJ1-2; 8 bases map to TRBD1. The germline V gene has CDR1 DFQATT and CDR2 SNEGSKA (reference sequence). Trimming took 2 bases from V and 1 from J; bases not matched to a gene: 12. The CDR3 is 17 residues long. The chain's CDR3 is CSARRRTGRGGNYGYTF. The sequenced part of the CDR3 DNA is TGCAGTGCTAGACGTCGGACAGGGCGGGGGGGTAACTATGGC.

Concerning this clone itself: The read terminates 3 residues ahead of where the CDR3 ends, so the germline J gene completes it. V and J are TRBV2 and TRBJ1-2, with D perhaps TRBD1 (5 bases). CDR3 size: 12 residues. V lost 6 bases, J lost 5 bases, and 10 bases lay in between. Germline values: CDR1 SNHLY, CDR2 FYNNEI. The CDR3 is CASSDSGYGYTF. The sequenced CDR3 bases are TGTGCCAGCAGCGATTCAGGGTATGGC.

This clone was counted only a few times. The CDR3 is cut off 3 residues early in the read; its end comes from the germline J gene. This sequence joins TRBV30 and TRBJ1-5; D not certain. Per germline, CDR1 GTSNPN and CDR2 SVGIG (reference sequence). CDR3 length: 14 residues. Trimming pared 1 base from V and 0 bases from J, leaving 7 bases between. The part of the CDR3 DNA that was read is TGTGCCTGGAGTGCAGGCAATAGCAATCAGCCC. Protein: CAWSAGNSNQP. The whole CDR3 sequence is CAWSAGNSNQPQHF.

About this clone: Read sequence stops 3 residues before the CDR3 end, and the germline J gene provides the missing end. V usage is TRBV7-2 and J usage is TRBJ1-2, with 12 nucleotides matching TRBD1. Germline trimming cut 5 bases from V and 4 bases from J; bases unmatched to any gene: 2. CDR1 and CDR2 (germline): SGHTA, FQGNSA. The CDR3 is 14 amino acids. The chain's CDR3 is CASSPGQGAYGYTF. Partial CDR3 DNA: TGTGCCAGCAGCCCGGGACAGGGGGCCTATGGC.

Of note for this clone: The CDR3 end is not reached by the read, which stops 3 residues before it; the germline J gene fills it in. This chain links TRBV30 with TRBJ2-3; 9 bases fit TRBD2. The V gene end was trimmed by 5 bases and the J gene end by 0 bases; junction bases not matched to a gene: 6. The CDR3 is 15 amino acids. Germline-derived CDR1 and CDR2 are GTSNPN and SVGIG (reference sequence). CDR3 bases read: TGTGCCTGGGATCAGCGGGGGGCTAGCACAGATACG. Translation gives CAWDQRGASTDT. Given in full, the CDR3 is CAWDQRGASTDTQYF.

There are a few counts of this clone. The read gets to within 3 residues of the CDR3 end, and the germline J gene fills in the rest. This chain joins TRBV7-3 and TRBJ2-7; 8 bases match TRBD2. The CDR3 spans 15 residues. The J segment lost 6 bases and the V segment lost 5 bases, leaving 12 bases of the junction unmatched. CDR1 and CDR2 from the germline V gene are SGHTA and FQGTGA. Incomplete CDR3 DNA: TGTGCCAGCAGCCAGACTAGCGCCCAGGCGGGCGAG. Its translation is CASSQTSAQAGE. The whole CDR3 protein is CASSQTSAQAGEQYF.

As regards this clone: The read halts 3 residues ahead of the CDR3 end, with the missing end drawn from the germline J gene. The chain uses TRBV7-9 and TRBJ2-1, with 8 bases matching TRBD1. Germline CDR1 is SEHNR and CDR2 is FQNEAQ (reference sequence). V shed 4 bases and J 9 bases; nucleotides not matched to a gene: 8. The CDR3 runs 14 residues. The CDR3 reads CASSSLDRGSEQFF. CDR3 DNA, as far as it was read: TGTGCCAGCAGCTCCCTAGACAGGGGAAGTGAG.

This clone was detected only a few times. CDR3 DNA (partial): TGTGCCAGCAGCCAGTCAGGGGGTACG. Translated, it gives CASSQSGGT. The whole CDR3 sequence is CASSQSGGTQYF. This rearrangement joins TRBV7-3 to TRBJ2-3, with 7 bases that match TRBD1. Coverage ceases 3 residues before the CDR3 finishes, and the germline J gene fills in the end. The junction had 4 bases not matched to a gene; V was cut back by 5 bases and J by 8 bases. The CDR3 contains 12 residues. Per the germline V gene, CDR1 is SGHTA and CDR2 is FQGTGA.

CDR3: CASSSRTGVDEQYF. The sequenced part of the CDR3 DNA is TGCGCCAGCAGCTCCCGGACAGGGGTCGACGAG. This rearrangement joins TRBV5-1 to TRBJ2-7; TRBD1 matches at 9 bases. The read ends 3 residues before the CDR3 terminus; that terminus is restored from the germline J gene. Unmatched junction bases numbered 6, after V lost 3 bases and J lost 5 bases. This CDR3 has 14 amino acids. Germline V gives CDR1 SGHRS, CDR2 YFSETQ. Based on the CDR3 plus reference TRBV5-1 and TRBJ2-7, the full variable domain is KAGVTQTPRYLIKTRGQQVTLSCSPISGHRSVSWYQQTPGQGLQFLFEYFSETQRNKGNFPGRFSGRQFSNSRSEMNVSTLELGDSALYLCASSSRTGVDEQYFGPGTRLTVT.

This clone was found a few times. The CDR3 end is not reached by the read, which stops 3 residues before it; the germline J gene fills it in. This rearrangement joins TRBV18 to TRBJ1-4; no firm D call. V was clipped by 0 bases and J by 8 bases, with 10 bases between them. This CDR3 contains 14 residues. Looked up from germline, CDR1 is KGHSH and CDR2 is LQKENI. The CDR3 loop is CASSPPSSREKLFF. The CDR3 bases that were read are TGTGCCAGCTCACCACCGAGTTCGAGGGAAAAA.

This clone has more than one count but fewer than ten. The sequence runs out 3 residues before the end of the CDR3; the remainder is reconstructed from the germline J gene. The gene calls are TRBV19 and TRBJ2-7; 7 positions agree with TRBD1. The length of the CDR3 is 15 residues. After removal of 3 bases from V and 3 bases from J, the junction contained 8 bases not matched to a gene. Germline lookup yields CDR1 LNHDA and CDR2 SQIVND (reference sequence). The CDR3: CASSIGLDRFYEQYF. The sequenced part of the CDR3 DNA is TGTGCCAGTAGTATCGGATTGGACAGGTTCTACGAG.

A remark on this clone: The CDR3 end lies 3 residues beyond the end of the read and is filled in from the germline J gene. The chain links TRBV2 to TRBJ1-2; the match to TRBD1 covers 8 bases. Germline V lookup: CDR1 SNHLY, CDR2 FYNNEI. This CDR3 contains 14 residues. The V gene end was trimmed by 7 bases and the J gene end by 7 bases; junction bases not matched to a gene: 11. CDR3 loop: CASIRQGSRSGYTF. Incomplete CDR3 DNA: TGTGCCAGCATACGACAGGGGAGTCGGTCTGGC.

This clone was found a few times. The sequence runs out 3 residues before the end of the CDR3; the remainder is reconstructed from the germline J gene. V and J are TRBV2 and TRBJ2-1, with D hard to call. The CDR3 has 12 amino acids. Trimming took 5 bases from V and 6 from J, leaving 8 bases between them. Germline lookup yields CDR1 SNHLY and CDR2 FYNNEI. The part of the CDR3 DNA that was read is TGTGCCAGCAGTCCTACCCCCAATGAG. Protein sequence: CASSPTPNE. The full CDR3 protein reads CASSPTPNEQFF.

The DNA read from the CDR3 is TGTGCCAGTAGTATTGACACCGGAGGTCAGCCC. Its protein product is CASSIDTGGQP. The whole CDR3 protein is CASSIDTGGQPQHF. V and J are TRBV19 and TRBJ1-5; D gene uncertain. Read sequence stops 3 residues before the CDR3 end, and the germline J gene provides the missing end. Germline V gives CDR1 LNHDA, CDR2 SQIVND (reference sequence). The CDR3 length is 14 residues. Trimming took off 3 bases at V and 6 bases at J, with 12 bases between the two ends. Full variable domain (remainder filled in from reference TRBV19 and TRBJ1-5): DGGITQSPKYLFRKEGQNVTLSCEQNLNHDAMYWYRQDPGQGLRLIYYSQIVNDFQKGDIAEGYSVSREKKESFPLTVTSAQKNPTAFYLCASSIDTGGQPQHFGDGTRLSIL.

This clone was observed a handful of times. The sequence runs out 3 residues before the end of the CDR3; the remainder is reconstructed from the germline J gene. The rearrangement uses TRBV6-2 or TRBV6-3 and TRBJ1-2; the D gene is possibly TRBD1 (5 bases). Between the trimmed V and J ends, which lost 4 bases and 5 bases, there was a span of 8 bases. Germline V gives CDR1 MNHEY, CDR2 SVGEGT. CDR3 length equals 12 residues. CDR3 in amino acids: CASSLDRYGYTF. The CDR3 bases that were read are TGTGCCAGCAGTTTAGACAGATATGGC.

This clone appeared a few times. The read terminates 3 residues before the CDR3 end, so the remaining end is supplied by the germline J gene. J is TRBJ2-1 and V is TRBV30; 12 positions match TRBD2. Trimming took 1 base from V and 7 from J; bases not matched to a gene: 5. CDR3 length equals 15 residues. Germline CDR1 and CDR2: GTSNPN and SVGIG (reference sequence). The covered CDR3 bases are TGTGCCTGGAGTGGACTAGCGGGGGCGCGGAATGAG. It translates to CAWSGLAGARNE. Given in full, the CDR3 is CAWSGLAGARNEQFF.

Comment on this clone: Read sequence stops 3 residues before the CDR3 end, and the germline J gene provides the missing end. V and J are TRBV18 and TRBJ1-3, with 10 bases that match TRBD1. V trimming: 2 bases; J trimming: 0 bases; junction bases outside the gene matches: 7. In germline, CDR1 is KGHSH, CDR2 LQKENI. The CDR3 is 18 residues long. The CDR3 sequence is CASSPFDRGPASGNTIYF. The sequenced part of the CDR3 DNA is TGTGCCAGCTCACCATTCGACAGGGGGCCAGCCTCTGGAAACACC.

A few counts support this clone. Read data end 3 residues before the CDR3 end; the end is taken from the germline J gene. This rearrangement joins TRBV18 to TRBJ2-1; 7 positions agree with TRBD1. V lost 5 bases, J lost 8 bases, and 9 bases stayed unmatched. The V gene's germline CDR1 is KGHSH and CDR2 LQKENI. The CDR3 sequence is 14 residues long. The CDR3 is CASSSQTGPDEQFF. The CDR3 DNA, read in part, is TGTGCCAGCTCATCCCAGACAGGGCCCGATGAG.

This clone occurred a few times. The read gets to within 3 residues of the CDR3 end, and the germline J gene fills in the rest. V usage is TRBV6-2 or TRBV6-3 and J usage is TRBJ2-1; D is uncertain. The CDR3 totals 16 residues. V was shortened by 2 bases and J by 4 bases, with 15 bases between the two germline ends. CDR1 is MNHEY and CDR2 is SVGEGT in the germline V gene. CDR3 sequence reads: CASSYPLFNRYNEQFF. The sequenced part of the CDR3 DNA is TGTGCCAGCAGTTACCCACTGTTTAATCGGTACAATGAG.

This clone was recorded a few times. The CDR3: CASSAALRVGGKTQYF. The part of the CDR3 DNA that was read is TGTGCCAGCAGTGCGGCCCTGAGGGTGGGGGGGAAGACC. The rearrangement links TRBV2 to TRBJ2-5, with 7 bases aligning to TRBD2. The read gets to within 3 residues of the CDR3 end, and the germline J gene fills in the rest. Trimming took 4 bases from V and 6 from J; bases not matched to a gene: 14. Germline assignment: CDR1 SNHLY and CDR2 FYNNEI. The CDR3 spans 16 residues.

Comment on this clone: With the read ending 3 residues before the CDR3 end, the germline J gene is used to fill in that end. This rearrangement joins TRBV6-1 to TRBJ2-7; D uncertain. CDR1 is MNHNS and CDR2 is SASEGT in the germline V gene. The germline V and J ends were trimmed by 1 base and 4 bases, with 8 bases remaining between them. The CDR3 is 13 amino acids. CDR3 DNA (partial): TGTGCCAGCAGTGAAGGGGCAAGATACGAG. It yields the protein CASSEGARYE. The full CDR3 protein reads CASSEGARYEQYF.

With respect to this clone: The CDR3 end is not reached by the read, which stops 3 residues before it; the germline J gene fills it in. V gene TRBV2 combines with J gene TRBJ2-1; D unclear. With 2 bases removed from V and 6 bases from J, the gap between germline ends came to 8 bases. This CDR3 contains 13 residues. Looked up from germline, CDR1 is SNHLY and CDR2 is FYNNEI. CDR3 sequence: CASSEIPFNEQFF. The sequenced CDR3 bases are TGTGCCAGCAGTGAAATCCCCTTCAATGAG.

Details on this clone: With the read ending 3 residues before the CDR3 end, the germline J gene is used to fill in that end. The chain joins TRBV18 to TRBJ2-2, with D possibly matching TRBD1 (6 bases). The CDR3 loop spans 15 amino acids. Per the germline V gene, CDR1 is KGHSH and CDR2 is LQKENI. The germline V and J ends were trimmed by 3 bases and 7 bases, with 15 bases remaining between them. The covered CDR3 bases are TGTGCCAGCTCACCGTTCACAGGGTACTACGGGGAG. As protein: CASSPFTGYYGE. The entire CDR3 protein reads CASSPFTGYYGELFF.

This clone has just a few counts. Read coverage stops 3 residues before the CDR3 terminus; the germline J gene supplies the remainder. The chain links TRBV19 to TRBJ2-5; 7 nucleotides agree with TRBD2. The CDR3 has 13 residues. CDR1 and CDR2 from the germline V gene are LNHDA and SQIVND (reference sequence). V shed 7 bases, J shed 5 bases, and the junction held 7 bases outside the gene matches. The CDR3 region is CASNGAGGETQYF. The DNA read from the CDR3 is TGTGCCAGTAACGGAGCCGGGGGGGAGACC.